Listed here are 21 T cell receptor beta chains from one sample, sequenced in a study of blood T cell repertoires in COVID-19. Sequencing was performed with immunoSEQ multiplex PCR; in TCRdb, only in-frame clones are kept and a portion is missing. This table holds about 250,000 clones, around 82% found once. The sample comprised peripheral blood. The receptors originated from a middle-aged man with active or convalescent COVID-19.

The chain links TRBV7-9 to TRBJ1-5; no clear D gene. Germline CDR1 is SEHNR and CDR2 is FQNEAQ (reference sequence). Trimming stripped 3 bases from V and 0 bases from J, with 6 bases between. The length of the CDR3 is 14 residues. CDR3 nucleotides: TGTGCCAGCAGCTTTAGTGATAGCAATCAGCCCCAGCATTTT. It codes for CASSFSDSNQPQHF.

The rearrangement joins TRBV7-3 to TRBJ2-3, with unresolved D. CDR1 and CDR2 (germline): SGHTA, FQGTGA. V was shortened by 1 base and J by 1 base, with 3 bases between the two germline ends. The CDR3 loop spans 13 amino acids. The CDR3 here is CASSLIGTDTQYF. The CDR3 DNA sequence: TGTGCCAGCAGCTTAATAGGCACAGATACGCAGTATTTT.

V is TRBV18 and J is TRBJ2-7; 10 nucleotides line up with TRBD1. Germline values: CDR1 KGHSH, CDR2 LQKENI. The length of the CDR3 is 15 residues. Trimming took 4 bases from V and 6 from J; bases not matched to a gene: 9. The CDR3 bases are TGTGCCAGCTCACTCAACCGGGACAGGGGATCCGAGCAGTACTTC. This translates into CASSLNRDRGSEQYF.

The rearrangement uses TRBV7-8 and TRBJ2-5; no clear D gene. CDR1 is SGHVS, CDR2 FQNEAQ, per germline. Trimming took 5 bases from V and 5 from J, leaving 18 bases between them. This CDR3 spans 15 amino acids. The CDR3 DNA follows: TGTGCCAGCAGCGCCGGGTCCACCCCCCGTGAGACCCAGTACTTC. This gives the protein CASSAGSTPRETQYF.

The chain combines TRBV27 with TRBJ1-1; D gene uncertain. Trimming shortened V by 6 bases and J by 1 base, and 9 bases separated the two germline ends. The CDR3 runs 13 residues. Germline CDR1 MNHEY, CDR2 SMNVEV (reference sequence). The CDR3 bases are TGTGCCAGCAGGGGAGCAGGGAACACTGAAGCTTTCTTT. Translated, it gives CASRGAGNTEAFF.

This clone was seen just once. The chain couples TRBV19 to TRBJ2-7; D is unresolved. This CDR3 comprises 15 residues. From germline, CDR1 is LNHDA and CDR2 SQIVND (reference sequence). V was trimmed by 1 base and J by 0 bases, leaving 10 bases between them. The CDR3 nucleotides are TGTGCCAGTAGTATAGGGGCCCTAAGCTCCTACGAGCAGTACTTC. Its translation: CASSIGALSSYEQYF.

This rearrangement joins TRBV29-1 to TRBJ1-2; D might be TRBD1 (5 bases). CDR3 size: 14 residues. The germline V and J ends were trimmed by 3 bases and 5 bases, with 16 bases remaining between them. Germline assignment: CDR1 SQVTM and CDR2 ANQGSEA. CDR3 nucleotides: TGCAGCGTTGATTCGGCATCCGGGGGATATGGCTACACCTTC. Protein: CSVDSASGGYGYTF.

The J gene is TRBJ2-5, the V gene TRBV6-2 or TRBV6-3; tentatively, D is TRBD2 (6 bases). The V end lost 2 bases, the J end lost 9 bases, and 22 bases lay between the germline ends. Germline V gene lookup returns CDR1 MNHEY and CDR2 SVGEGT. This CDR3 is built from 16 residues. The CDR3, as DNA: TGTGCCAGCAGTTACACCCAGATTCCACCCTCGGGGGCCCAGTACTTC. Protein product: CASSYTQIPPSGAQYF.

This clone was seen a few times. This chain uses TRBV28 with TRBJ2-7; D gene ambiguous. The CDR3 has 12 residues. Germline V gene sequence: CDR1 MDHEN, CDR2 SYDVKM. With 4 bases removed from V and 2 bases from J, the gap between germline ends came to 6 bases. The CDR3 nucleotides are TGTGCCAGCAGTTCACTAACCTACGAGCAGTACTTC. Its translation is CASSSLTYEQYF.

The chain is built from TRBV6-5 and TRBJ2-2, with 7 nucleotides matching TRBD1. Germline V CDR1 and CDR2: MNHEY, SVGAGI. The V segment lost 11 bases and the J segment 7 bases; nucleotides outside the gene matches: 10. This CDR3 is 13 amino acids long. The CDR3 here is CAGGQQNHGELFF. Written as DNA, the CDR3 is TGTGCCGGGGGACAGCAAAACCACGGGGAGCTGTTTTTT.

This rearrangement joins TRBV4-2 to TRBJ2-3, with 9 bases matching TRBD2. Germline V gene data show CDR1 as LGHNA and CDR2 as YNFKEQ. The CDR3 length is 15 residues. The J segment lost 1 base and the V segment lost 4 bases, leaving 3 bases of the junction unmatched. The chain's CDR3 is CASSPIAGGTDTQYF. The DNA for the CDR3 is TGTGCCAGCAGCCCGATAGCGGGAGGCACAGATACGCAGTATTTT.

The genes are TRBV7-2 and TRBJ1-2, with a possible D match to TRBD1 (6 bases). V was cut by 2 bases and J by 5 bases, with 12 bases left in between. From germline, CDR1 is SGHTA and CDR2 FQGNSA. The CDR3 is 14 amino acids. CDR3 DNA: TGTGCCAGCAGCTTAAGTGGGGGCAGGTATGGCTACACCTTC. Translating gives CASSLSGGRYGYTF.

The chain couples TRBV10-3 to TRBJ2-3; 9 nucleotides line up with TRBD1. Trimming removed 3 bases from V and 5 bases from J; junction bases left unmatched: 12. Germline V gives CDR1 ENHRY, CDR2 SYGVKD. The CDR3 loop spans 17 amino acids. Here the CDR3 reads CAISETTGTGKGDTQYF. For the CDR3, the DNA is TGTGCCATCAGTGAAACGACCGGGACAGGGAAGGGAGATACGCAGTATTTT.

The chain recombines TRBV30 with TRBJ2-5, with D unclear. This CDR3 has 14 residues. Germline V gene sequence: CDR1 GTSNPN, CDR2 SVGIG (reference sequence). Trimming pared 2 bases from V and 2 bases from J, leaving 12 bases between. The CDR3 loop is CAWSRTLTQETQYF. In nucleotides, the CDR3 is TGTGCCTGGAGTCGAACACTAACGCAAGAGACCCAGTACTTC.

This rearrangement joins TRBV13 to TRBJ2-3, with 7 bases aligning to TRBD1. After removal of 4 bases from V and 3 bases from J, the junction contained 7 bases not matched to a gene. The CDR3 runs 15 residues. CDR1 and CDR2 (germline): PRHDT, FYEKMQ (reference sequence). CDR3 sequence reads: CASSSPTGKTDTQYF. The CDR3 nucleotides read TGTGCCAGCAGCTCCCCGACAGGGAAGACAGATACGCAGTATTTT.

The sample holds one count of this clone. This chain connects TRBV3-1 (or the pseudogene TRBV3-2) to TRBJ2-1, with D perhaps matching TRBD2 (5 bases). V lost 2 bases and J lost 0, with 14 bases in between. Germline loops: CDR1 LGHDT, CDR2 YNNKEL (reference sequence). The CDR3 totals 17 residues. The CDR3 reads CASSQPRGTSSYNEQFF. In nucleotides, the CDR3 is TGTGCCAGCAGCCAACCTCGGGGAACTAGCTCCTACAATGAGCAGTTCTTC.

This clone has only a few counts. Within the sample, other DNA sequences also encode this same CDR3. The chain links TRBV5-1 to TRBJ1-1; maybe TRBD1 (6 bases). Germline V gives CDR1 SGHRS, CDR2 YFSETQ. Between the trimmed V and J ends, which lost 2 bases and 5 bases, there was a span of 13 bases. The CDR3 length is 14 residues. CDR3 protein: CASSLAGAYTEAFF. CDR3 sequence (DNA): TGCGCCAGCAGCTTAGCGGGGGCGTATACTGAAGCTTTCTTT.

The CDR3 protein is CASSQDRAMNTEAFF. The CDR3 coding sequence is TGCGCCAGCAGCCAAGATCGTGCGATGAACACTGAAGCTTTCTTT. The rearrangement joins TRBV4-3 to TRBJ1-1, with unresolved D. The CDR3 extends over 15 amino acids. With 0 bases removed from V and 0 bases from J, the gap between germline ends came to 8 bases. Per the germline V gene, CDR1 is LGHNA and CDR2 is YSLEER.

The CDR3 DNA follows: TGTGCCAGCAGTTCAGGGTTGAACACCGGGGAGCTGTTTTTT. Its protein product is CASSSGLNTGELFF. This chain uses TRBV6-4 with TRBJ2-2; D possibly corresponds to TRBD1 (5 bases). CDR1 is MRHNA and CDR2 is SNTAGT in the germline V gene. V was cut by 5 bases and J by 1 base, with 8 bases left in between. There are 14 residues in the CDR3.

This rearrangement joins TRBV6-5 to TRBJ1-2; D possibly corresponds to TRBD1 (5 bases). Trimming took off 6 bases at V and 4 bases at J, with 12 bases between the two ends. CDR3 length: 13 amino acids. Germline V gene sequence: CDR1 MNHEY, CDR2 SVGAGI. The CDR3 coding sequence is TGTGCCAGCAGAGCGGGGCCAAGCTATGGCTACACCTTC. Amino acid sequence: CASRAGPSYGYTF.

This clone came up once. The gene calls are TRBV2 and TRBJ1-5; 9 positions agree with TRBD1. This CDR3 contains 15 residues. V lost 6 bases, J lost 6 bases, and 9 bases stayed unmatched. From germline, CDR1 is SNHLY and CDR2 FYNNEI. The CDR3: CASSESRTGAQPQHF. The CDR3 nucleotides read TGTGCCAGCAGCGAAAGCCGGACAGGGGCTCAGCCCCAGCATTTT. The variable domain in full, completed from reference TRBV2 and TRBJ1-5, reads EPEVTQTPSHQVTQMGQEVILRCVPISNHLYFYWYRQILGQKVEFLVSFYNNEISEKSEIFDDQFSVERPDGSNFTLKIRSTKLEDSAMYFCASSESRTGAQPQHFGDGTRLSIL.